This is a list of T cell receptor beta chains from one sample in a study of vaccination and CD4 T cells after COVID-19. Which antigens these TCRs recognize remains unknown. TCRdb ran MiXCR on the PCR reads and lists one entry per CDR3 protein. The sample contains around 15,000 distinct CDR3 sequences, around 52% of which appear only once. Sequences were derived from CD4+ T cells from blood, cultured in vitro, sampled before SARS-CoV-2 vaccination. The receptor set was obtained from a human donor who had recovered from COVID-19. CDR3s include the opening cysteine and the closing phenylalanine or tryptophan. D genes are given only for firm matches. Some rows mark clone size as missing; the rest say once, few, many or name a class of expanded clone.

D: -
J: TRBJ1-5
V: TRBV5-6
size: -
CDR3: CASSLDGGLNQPQHF
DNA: TGTGCCAGCAGCTTGGATGGGGGCCTCAATCAGCCCCAGCATTTT

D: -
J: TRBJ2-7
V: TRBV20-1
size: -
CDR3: CSATDKSEYEQYF
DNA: TGCAGTGCTACCGACAAGTCAGAGTACGAGCAGTACTTC

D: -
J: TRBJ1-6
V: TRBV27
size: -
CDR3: CASSPNLGSPLHF
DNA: TGTGCCAGCAGTCCAAACCTGGGTTCACCCCTCCACTTT

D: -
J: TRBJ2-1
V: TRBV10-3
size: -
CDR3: CAIRGTDSYNEQFF
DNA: TGTGCCATCAGAGGGACGGACTCCTACAATGAGCAGTTCTTC

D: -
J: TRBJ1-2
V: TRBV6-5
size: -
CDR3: CASSYSQLSGYTF
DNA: TGTGCCAGCAGTTACTCCCAGCTGAGTGGCTACACCTTC

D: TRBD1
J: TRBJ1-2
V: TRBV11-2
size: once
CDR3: CASSSGRGTGEGYTF
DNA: TGTGCCAGCAGCTCAGGGCGCGGGACAGGGGAGGGCTACACCTTC

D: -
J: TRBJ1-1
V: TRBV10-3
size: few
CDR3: CAISGSLKNTEAFF
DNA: TGTGCCATCAGTGGGTCCCTCAAGAACACTGAAGCTTTCTTT

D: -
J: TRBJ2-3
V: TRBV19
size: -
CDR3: CASSIGSRTDTQYF
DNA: TGTGCCAGTAGTATAGGGAGTCGAACAGATACGCAGTATTTT

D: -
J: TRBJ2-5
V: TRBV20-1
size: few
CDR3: CSASDPRAGRIETQYF
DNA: TGCAGTGCTAGCGATCCTAGGGCGGGAAGAATAGAGACCCAGTACTTC

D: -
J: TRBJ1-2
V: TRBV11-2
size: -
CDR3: CASSLGGQNPNYGYTF
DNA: TGTGCCAGCAGCTTAGGTGGACAGAATCCTAACTATGGCTACACCTTC

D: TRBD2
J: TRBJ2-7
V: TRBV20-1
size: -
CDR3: CSARSGRGFYEQYF
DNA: TGCAGTGCTAGGTCAGGGAGGGGATTTTACGAGCAGTACTTC

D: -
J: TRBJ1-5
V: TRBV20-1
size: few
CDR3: CSARETGPSGNQPQHF
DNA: TGCAGTGCTAGGGAAACGGGCCCCTCTGGCAATCAGCCCCAGCATTTT

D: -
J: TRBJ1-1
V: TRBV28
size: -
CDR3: CASNSGQLGGGTEAFF
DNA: TGTGCCAGTAATTCGGGTCAGCTCGGAGGTGGCACTGAAGCTTTCTTT

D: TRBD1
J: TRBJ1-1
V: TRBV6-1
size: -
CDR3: CASSEARTGGTEAFF
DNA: TGTGCCAGCAGTGAAGCACGCACAGGGGGCACTGAAGCTTTCTTT

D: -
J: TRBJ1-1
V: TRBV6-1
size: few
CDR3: CASSEALQSTEAFF
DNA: TGTGCCAGCAGTGAAGCGCTTCAAAGCACTGAAGCTTTCTTT

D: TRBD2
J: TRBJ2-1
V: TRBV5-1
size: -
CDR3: CASSLYSGEAGNEQFF
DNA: TGCGCCAGCAGCTTGTATAGCGGGGAGGCAGGGAATGAGCAGTTCTTC

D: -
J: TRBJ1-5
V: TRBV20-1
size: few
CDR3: CSAREWGEFGNQPQHF
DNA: TGCAGTGCTAGAGAGTGGGGAGAGTTCGGCAATCAGCCCCAGCATTTT

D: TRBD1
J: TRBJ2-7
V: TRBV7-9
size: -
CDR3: CASSPGQGNYEQYF
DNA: TGTGCCAGCAGCCCCGGACAGGGTAACTACGAGCAGTACTTC

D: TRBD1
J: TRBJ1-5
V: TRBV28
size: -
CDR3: CASSPSGGNSNQPQHF
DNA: TGTGCCAGCAGTCCATCAGGGGGCAATAGCAATCAGCCCCAGCATTTT

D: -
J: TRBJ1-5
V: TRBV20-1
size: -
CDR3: CSARTAYSNQPQHF
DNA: TGCAGTGCTCGGACAGCCTATAGCAATCAGCCCCAGCATTTT

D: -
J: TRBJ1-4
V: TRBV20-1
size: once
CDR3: CSARSSTTNEKLFF
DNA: TGCAGTGCTAGAAGCAGTACGACTAATGAAAAACTGTTTTTT

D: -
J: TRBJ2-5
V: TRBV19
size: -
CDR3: CASSIGGSVGQETQYF
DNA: TGTGCCAGTAGTATTGGAGGGTCAGTGGGCCAAGAGACCCAGTACTTC

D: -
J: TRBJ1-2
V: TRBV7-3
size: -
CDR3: CASSLTGQEEGYTF
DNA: TGTGCCAGCAGCTTAACGGGGCAGGAGGAGGGCTACACCTTC

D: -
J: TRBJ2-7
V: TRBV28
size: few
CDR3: CASSLASRAGYEQYF
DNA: TGTGCCAGCAGTTTGGCGTCGAGGGCGGGTTACGAGCAGTACTTC

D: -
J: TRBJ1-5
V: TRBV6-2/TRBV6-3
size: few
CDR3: CASSYTALGQPQHF
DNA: TGTGCCAGCAGTTACACGGCCCTCGGACAGCCCCAGCATTTT

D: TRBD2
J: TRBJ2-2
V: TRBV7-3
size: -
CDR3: CASSLNGGRGELFF
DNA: TGTGCCAGCAGCTTAAATGGCGGGAGGGGGGAGCTGTTTTTT

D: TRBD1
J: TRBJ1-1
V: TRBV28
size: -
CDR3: CASNYGQVNTEAFF
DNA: TGTGCCAGCAATTATGGACAGGTGAACACTGAAGCTTTCTTT

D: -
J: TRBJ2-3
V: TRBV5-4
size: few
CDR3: CASSSRTGYTDTQYF
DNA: TGTGCCAGCAGCTCCAGGACGGGGTACACAGATACGCAGTATTTT

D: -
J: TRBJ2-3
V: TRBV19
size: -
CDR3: CASRTSQGTDTQYF
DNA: TGTGCCAGTAGGACCAGCCAAGGGACAGATACGCAGTATTTT

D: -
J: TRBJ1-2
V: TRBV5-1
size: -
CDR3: CASSLTGGYTF
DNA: TGCGCCAGCAGCTTGACAGGGGGCTACACCTTC

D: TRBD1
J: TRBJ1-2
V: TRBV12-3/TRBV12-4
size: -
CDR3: CASRQTGVIYGYTF
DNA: TGTGCCAGCCGTCAAACAGGGGTAATCTATGGCTACACCTTC

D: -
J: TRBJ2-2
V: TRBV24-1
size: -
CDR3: CATSDLGLGELFF
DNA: TGTGCCACCAGTGATTTGGGGCTCGGGGAGCTGTTTTTT

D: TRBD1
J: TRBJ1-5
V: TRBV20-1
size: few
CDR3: CSANRGYSNQPQHF
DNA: TGCAGTGCTAACAGGGGTTATAGCAATCAGCCCCAGCATTTT

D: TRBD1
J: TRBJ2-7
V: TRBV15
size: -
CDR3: CATSRDRLNLGQGHNLPYEQYF
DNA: TGTGCCACCAGCAGAGATCGGTTAAATTTGGGACAGGGACACAATCTTCCCTACGAGCAGTACTTC

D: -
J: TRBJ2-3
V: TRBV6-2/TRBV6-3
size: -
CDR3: CASSPVGPDSTDTQYF
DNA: TGTGCCAGCAGTCCTGTGGGACCGGATTCCACAGATACGCAGTATTTT

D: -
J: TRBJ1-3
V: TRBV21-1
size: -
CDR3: CASSSTDYLSGNTIYF
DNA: TGTGCCAGCAGCTCGACGGATTATCTCTCTGGAAACACCATATATTTT

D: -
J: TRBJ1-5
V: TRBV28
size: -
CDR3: CASSTPDREQPQHF
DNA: TGTGCCAGCAGCACCCCAGACAGAGAGCAGCCCCAGCATTTT

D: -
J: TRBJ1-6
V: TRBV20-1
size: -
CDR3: CSARSGDNNSPLHF
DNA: TGCAGTGCTAGATCGGGAGATAATAATTCACCCCTCCACTTT

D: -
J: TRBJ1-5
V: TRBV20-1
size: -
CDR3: CSAHTVGGRSNQPQHF
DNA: TGCAGTGCACATACGGTCGGGGGGCGTAGCAATCAGCCCCAGCATTTT

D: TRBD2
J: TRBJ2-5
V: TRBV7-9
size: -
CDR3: CASSLLAGGRETQYF
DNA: TGTGCCAGCAGCTTACTAGCGGGAGGGCGAGAGACCCAGTACTTC

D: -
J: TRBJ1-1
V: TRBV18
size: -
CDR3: CASSPPSRVNTEAFF
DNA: TGTGCCAGCTCACCACCGAGCAGGGTGAACACTGAAGCTTTCTTT

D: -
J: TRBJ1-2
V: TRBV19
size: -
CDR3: CASSMLDYGYTF
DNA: TGTGCCAGTAGTATGTTGGACTATGGCTACACCTTC

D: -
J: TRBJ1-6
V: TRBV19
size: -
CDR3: CASSPGSNSPLHF
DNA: TGTGCCAGTAGCCCGGGCTCTAATTCACCCCTCCACTTT

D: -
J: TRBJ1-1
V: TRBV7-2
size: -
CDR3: CASSVRLLNTEAFF
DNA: TGTGCCAGCAGCGTCCGCCTCTTAAACACTGAAGCTTTCTTT

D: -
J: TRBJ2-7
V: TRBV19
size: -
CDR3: CASSIDRRGTYEQYF
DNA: TGTGCCAGTAGTATCGACCGCCGAGGAACCTACGAGCAGTACTTC

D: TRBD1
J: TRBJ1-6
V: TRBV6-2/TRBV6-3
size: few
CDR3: CASSSHRGNSPLHF
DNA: TGTGCCAGCAGTTCCCACAGGGGTAATTCACCCCTCCACTTT

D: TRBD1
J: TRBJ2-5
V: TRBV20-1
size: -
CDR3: CSASDRVGWTQYF
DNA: TGCAGTGCTTCGGACAGGGTAGGGTGGACCCAGTACTTC

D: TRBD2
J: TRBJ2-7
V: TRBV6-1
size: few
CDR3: CASSEVGGRAGEQYF
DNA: TGTGCCAGCAGTGAAGTCGGCGGGAGGGCCGGCGAGCAGTACTTC

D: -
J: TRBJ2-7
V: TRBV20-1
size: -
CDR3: CSASPTAQGEQYF
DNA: TGCAGTGCCTCCCCGACAGCCCAGGGCGAGCAGTACTTC